These 30 T cell receptor beta chains came from one sample sequenced in a study of blood T cell repertoires in COVID-19. The protocol was immunoSEQ multiplex PCR, while the TCRdb copy is restricted to in-frame clones and leaves out a portion. Here the sample spans under 200,000 clones, almost 85% being singletons. Material for sequencing was peripheral blood. These receptors originate from a man between 18 and 29 years old with active or convalescent COVID-19.

Note on this clone: A much larger clone lies one base from this, so it may be a read error. The J gene is TRBJ2-3, the V gene TRBV5-4, with 9 bases matching TRBD2. Germline-derived CDR1 and CDR2 are SGHNT and YYREEE (reference sequence). The CDR3 runs to 15 residues. Trimming cost V 4 bases and J 6 bases; bases outside gene matches: 9. CDR3 residues: CASSGAGGPSDTQYF. The CDR3 DNA sequence: TGTGCCAGCAGCGGGGCGGGGGGGCCATCCGATACGCAGTATTTT.

The CDR3 nucleotides read TGTGCCAGCAGTGAACTAGCGGGGTACACCGGGGAGCTGTTTTTT. Its protein product is CASSELAGYTGELFF. V usage is TRBV6-4 and J usage is TRBJ2-2, with TRBD2 identical over 10 bases. The CDR3 consists of 15 residues. Germline V CDR1 and CDR2: MRHNA, SNTAGT. Trimming at V came to 3 bases and at J to 3 bases, leaving 1 base not matched to a gene.

The rearrangement links TRBV5-8 to TRBJ1-6; TRBD1 might be the D (5 bases). The CDR3 runs to 16 residues. Germline CDR1 reads SGHTS; CDR2 reads YDEGEE. Trimming shortened V by 0 bases and J by 9 bases, and 16 bases separated the two germline ends. The DNA for the CDR3 is TGTGCCAGCAGCTTGGACAGGAAAGCCCAAATTTCACCCCTCCACTTT. Its protein product is CASSLDRKAQISPLHF.

CDR3 sequence (DNA): TGTGCCAGCAGTTACAGCTTCGGCCAGGGGGCTGTCGAGCAGTACTTC. Amino acid sequence: CASSYSFGQGAVEQYF. The V and J genes are TRBV6-5 and TRBJ2-7, with 8 bases lining up with TRBD1. V dropped 2 bases and J dropped 6; count of bases not matched to a gene: 12. Germline CDR1 is MNHEY and CDR2 is SVGAGI. The CDR3 contains 16 residues.

V usage is TRBV6-5 and J usage is TRBJ2-5; maybe TRBD1 (6 bases). This CDR3 region has 13 residues. Trimming cost V 10 bases and J 6 bases, with 18 bases left between them. Looked up from germline, CDR1 is MNHEY and CDR2 is SVGAGI. CDR3 sequence (DNA): TGTGCCACCAGATTAGGGGGTTCGCAGACCCAGTACTTC. Protein product: CATRLGGSQTQYF.

The chain carries TRBV19 and TRBJ2-5; 8 bases fit TRBD2. The CDR3 runs to 15 residues. After removal of 5 bases from V and 5 bases from J, the junction contained 10 bases not matched to a gene. In germline, CDR1 is LNHDA, CDR2 SQIVND (reference sequence). This CDR3 is CASSAGLGGGETQYF. CDR3 coding DNA: TGTGCCAGTAGTGCGGGACTAGGAGGTGGGGAGACCCAGTACTTC.

The chain joins TRBV6-6 to TRBJ2-2, with TRBD2 matching 7 bases. Germline CDR1 is MNHNY and CDR2 is SVGAGI (reference sequence). The CDR3 contains 14 residues. V lost 8 bases to trimming and J lost 3 bases; unmatched junction nucleotides: 6. The CDR3: CASEERGDTGELFF. CDR3 coding DNA: TGTGCCAGCGAGGAGCGGGGCGACACCGGGGAGCTGTTTTTT.

The chain couples TRBV5-1 to TRBJ2-5; 14 bases align to TRBD2. V trimming: 4 bases; J trimming: 1 base; junction bases outside the gene matches: 3. Germline V gene lookup returns CDR1 SGHRS and CDR2 YFSETQ. The CDR3 has 16 residues. In DNA form, the CDR3 reads TGCGCCAGCAGCACTGGACTAGCGGGGGGCCAAGAGACCCAGTACTTC. Encoded protein: CASSTGLAGGQETQYF.

The chain links TRBV4-2 to TRBJ1-2; TRBD1 aligns across 9 bases. The V and J ends lost 5 bases and 4 bases, in that order; junction bases with no gene match: 8. Germline V CDR1 and CDR2: LGHNA, YNFKEQ. The CDR3 loop spans 15 amino acids. CDR3 in amino acids: CASSSGQGQGYGYTF. CDR3 DNA sequence: TGTGCCAGCAGCTCAGGACAGGGGCAGGGCTATGGCTACACCTTC.

This clone was picked up a small number of times. The gene calls are TRBV6-1 and TRBJ1-2, with D possibly being TRBD1 (5 bases). V gave up 3 bases and J gave up 8 bases, with 19 bases separating them. Germline V gene sequence: CDR1 MNHNS, CDR2 SASEGT. The length of the CDR3 is 15 residues. CDR3 in DNA: TGTGCCAGCAGTGACCCGCAGCGGGGGATTGGGGGCTACACCTTC. It is translated as CASSDPQRGIGGYTF.

The rearrangement uses TRBV6-5 and TRBJ2-7; weak D call: TRBD1 (6 bases). Trimming pared 5 bases from V and 2 bases from J, leaving 13 bases between. This CDR3 spans 14 amino acids. The germline gives CDR1 MNHEY, CDR2 SVGAGI. The CDR3 loop reads CASSTRRDTYEQYF. DNA for the CDR3: TGTGCCAGCAGTACACGACGGGACACCTACGAGCAGTACTTC.

The chain couples TRBV19 to TRBJ1-6; TRBD1 aligns across 11 bases. The junction had 1 base not matched to a gene; V was cut back by 1 base and J by 8 bases. There are 15 residues in the CDR3. Germline V gene lookup returns CDR1 LNHDA and CDR2 SQIVND (reference sequence). CDR3: CASSIGGQGDSPLHF. For the CDR3, the DNA is TGTGCCAGTAGTATAGGGGGACAGGGGGATTCACCCCTCCACTTT. Complete variable domain (other parts from reference TRBV19 and TRBJ1-6): DGGITQSPKYLFRKEGQNVTLSCEQNLNHDAMYWYRQDPGQGLRLIYYSQIVNDFQKGDIAEGYSVSREKKESFPLTVTSAQKNPTAFYLCASSIGGQGDSPLHFGNGTRLTVT.

The rearrangement joins TRBV9 to TRBJ1-6; TRBD1 agrees at 9 bases. Trimming at V came to 3 bases and at J to 9 bases, leaving 7 bases not matched to a gene. Germline-derived CDR1 and CDR2 are SGDLS and YYNGEE. The CDR3 covers 15 residues. CDR3 in DNA: TGTGCCAGCAGCGCCGCCGGGACAGGGTTTTCACCCCTCCACTTT. Its translation is CASSAAGTGFSPLHF.

V usage is TRBV18 and J usage is TRBJ2-3, with 7 bases fitting TRBD2. The CDR3 runs 18 residues. With V trimmed by 1 base and J by 0 bases, 10 bases remained unmatched. CDR1 KGHSH and CDR2 LQKENI come from the germline V gene. The CDR3 DNA is TGTGCCAGCTCACCACGAAACGCAGGGAGGGCTAGCACAGATACGCAGTATTTT. Its protein product is CASSPRNAGRASTDTQYF.

This clone was observed a few times. The genes are TRBV28 and TRBJ1-2, with D maybe TRBD1 (5 bases). The length of the CDR3 is 13 residues. V was trimmed by 6 bases and J by 5 bases, leaving 13 bases between them. Germline V CDR1 and CDR2: MDHEN, SYDVKM. The CDR3 nucleotides read TGTGCCAGCAGACAGGAACCCCTGTATGGCTACACCTTC. Translation gives CASRQEPLYGYTF.

This chain connects TRBV5-1 to TRBJ2-6; 7 bases agree with TRBD1. Germline CDR1 is SGHRS and CDR2 is YFSETQ. Losses at the gene ends were 5 bases for V and 4 bases for J; bases not matched to a gene: 9. This CDR3 contains 16 residues. CDR3 region: CASRHNTGAGANVLTF. CDR3 bases: TGCGCCAGCAGACACAATACAGGGGCAGGGGCCAACGTCCTGACTTTC.

There are a few counts of this clone. This chain uses TRBV28 with TRBJ1-5, with D tentatively TRBD1 (6 bases). The germline V gene has CDR1 MDHEN and CDR2 SYDVKM. The germline V and J ends were trimmed by 1 base and 3 bases, with 13 bases remaining between them. CDR3 length equals 16 residues. The CDR3 is CASSLLRGLDNQPQHF. The CDR3 DNA reads as TGTGCCAGCAGTTTATTGCGGGGGCTGGACAATCAGCCCCAGCATTTT.

A single count supports this clone. This chain uses TRBV18 with TRBJ2-7; 13 bases align to TRBD2. With V trimmed by 1 base and J by 0 bases, 9 bases remained unmatched. The CDR3 loop spans 19 amino acids. Germline V gene lookup returns CDR1 KGHSH and CDR2 LQKENI. CDR3 region: CASSPRVGTSGASSYEQYF. The CDR3 DNA is TGTGCCAGCTCACCACGTGTCGGGACTAGCGGGGCTAGCTCCTACGAGCAGTACTTC.

The chain uses TRBV5-1 and TRBJ2-3; D might be TRBD1 (5 bases). Deletions cut 2 bases from V and 0 bases from J, with 10 bases between. The CDR3 loop spans 15 amino acids. Germline assignment: CDR1 SGHRS and CDR2 YFSETQ. CDR3 coding DNA: TGCGCCAGCAGCTTAGCTAGGGGTAGCACAGATACGCAGTATTTT. Amino acids: CASSLARGSTDTQYF.

This clone was seen a single time. The chain has TRBV10-2 and TRBJ2-3, with 7 bases that match TRBD2. The germline gives CDR1 WSHSY, CDR2 SAAADI. There are 13 residues in the CDR3. V was pared by 6 bases and J by 2 bases, with 2 bases of the junction left unmatched. CDR3 DNA sequence: TGCGCCAGCAGAAGCGGGATCACAGATACGCAGTATTTT. It codes for CASRSGITDTQYF.

The rearrangement joins TRBV7-2 to TRBJ2-1; 11 bases align to TRBD2. Germline V gives CDR1 SGHTA, CDR2 FQGNSA. Trimming cost V 6 bases and J 3 bases; bases outside gene matches: 4. The CDR3 has 15 residues. Here the CDR3 DNA reads TGTGCCAGCAGGATAGCGGGGGGGCGCTACAATGAGCAGTTCTTC. This codes for CASRIAGGRYNEQFF. The whole variable domain, filled in from reference TRBV7-2 and TRBJ2-1, reads GAGVSQSPSNKVTEKGKDVELRCDPISGHTALYWYRQSLGQGLEFLIYFQGNSAPDKSGLPSDRFSAERTGGSVSTLTIQRTQQEDSAVYLCASRIAGGRYNEQFFGPGTRLTVL.

The chain has TRBV3-1 (or the pseudogene TRBV3-2) and TRBJ1-1; the D is unclear. CDR1 and CDR2 (germline): LGHDT, YNNKEL (reference sequence). This CDR3 comprises 14 residues. V was shortened by 1 base and J by 8 bases, with 14 bases between the two germline ends. CDR3 DNA sequence: TGTGCCAGCAGCCAAGGGGGAGGCTCGGAGGAAGCTTTCTTT. Protein product: CASSQGGGSEEAFF.

In regard to this clone: The sample has other DNA sequences that encode this CDR3 too. The chain uses TRBV10-3 and TRBJ1-1; D is undetermined. CDR3 length: 13 residues. Germline V CDR1 and CDR2: ENHRY, SYGVKD. The germline V and J ends were trimmed by 3 bases and 0 bases, with 5 bases remaining between them. The CDR3 loop is CAISDSVNTEAFF. Here the CDR3 DNA reads TGTGCCATCAGTGATTCAGTGAACACTGAAGCTTTCTTT.

This clone was seen just once. The CDR3 loop is CASSQGRAQYQETQYF. For the CDR3, the DNA is TGTGCCAGCAGCCAGGGCAGGGCGCAGTACCAAGAGACCCAGTACTTC. The rearrangement uses TRBV5-8 and TRBJ2-5, with a possible D match to TRBD1 (5 bases). V lost 4 bases and J 0 bases, leaving 16 bases between the germline ends. CDR1 is SGHTS and CDR2 is YDEGEE in the germline V gene. The CDR3 sequence is 16 residues long.

The chain couples TRBV14 to TRBJ2-1, with 12 nucleotides matching TRBD2. V dropped 4 bases and J dropped 9; count of bases not matched to a gene: 4. Germline CDR1 SGHDN, CDR2 FVKESK. CDR3 length: 14 residues. Here the CDR3 reads CASSRLAGVTEQFF. In DNA, the CDR3 is TGTGCCAGCAGCCGACTAGCGGGAGTCACTGAGCAGTTCTTC.

This sequence joins TRBV9 and TRBJ2-7, with a possible D match to TRBD2 (6 bases). The CDR3 spans 14 residues. V gave up 0 bases and J gave up 0 bases, with 7 bases separating them. Germline V gives CDR1 SGDLS, CDR2 YYNGEE. The CDR3 DNA is TGTGCCAGCAGCGTAGGGACTAACTCCTACGAGCAGTACTTC. It encodes CASSVGTNSYEQYF.

The chain is built from TRBV2 and TRBJ2-2; 8 bases map to TRBD1. Germline V gene sequence: CDR1 SNHLY, CDR2 FYNNEI. This CDR3 is 16 amino acids long. With 7 bases clipped from V and 1 base from J, the junction kept 8 bases outside the gene matches. The CDR3 DNA is TGTGCCAGCAAAGGACAGGGTCGCTTGAACACCGGGGAGCTGTTTTTT. This codes for CASKGQGRLNTGELFF.

This chain uses TRBV11-2 with TRBJ1-4; 8 nucleotides align to TRBD1. The CDR3 sequence is 14 residues long. V dropped 4 bases and J dropped 8; count of bases not matched to a gene: 6. Germline CDR1 SGHAT, CDR2 FQNNGV. The CDR3, as DNA: TGTGCCAGCAGCTCACTCACAGGGGGGGAAAAACTGTTTTTT. It encodes CASSSLTGGEKLFF.

The V and J genes are TRBV6-5 and TRBJ1-3, with D hard to call. Germline-derived CDR1 and CDR2 are MNHEY and SVGAGI. The CDR3 length is 12 residues. V was clipped by 7 bases and J by 1 base, with 5 bases between them. The CDR3 here is CASISSGNTIYF. The DNA of the CDR3 is TGTGCCAGCATTTCTTCTGGAAACACCATATATTTT.

This sequence joins TRBV3-1 (or the pseudogene TRBV3-2) and TRBJ1-1; TRBD1 aligns across 7 bases. The trim removed 0 bases at V and 11 bases at J, leaving 12 bases unmatched. There are 15 residues in the CDR3. The germline gives CDR1 LGHDT, CDR2 YNNKEL (reference sequence). This CDR3 reads CASSQESYRGVRAFF. As DNA, the CDR3 is TGTGCCAGCAGCCAAGAGAGTTACAGGGGCGTGAGGGCTTTCTTT.